Listed below are T cell receptor beta chains from one sample, sequenced in a study of Graves' ophthalmopathy and Graves' hyperthyroidism. TCRdb passed the multiplex PCR reads through MiXCR, listing each CDR3 protein once. Of about 620,000 distinct CDR3 sequences in the sample, about a fifth were seen once. The specimen was peripheral blood. These receptors were collected from a woman between 18 and 29 years old with stable Graves' hyperthyroidism. Some clones in this sample may be carry-over from other donors' samples. CDR3s include the opening cysteine and the closing phenylalanine or tryptophan. The D gene is left open where the match is weak. Size is omitted from some rows. Given values are once, few, many or a class for expanded clones.

J	D	size	V	CDR3	DNA
TRBJ1-2	-	-	TRBV6-1	CASSEPRRNYGYTF	TGTGCCAGCAGTGAACCGAGAAGAAACTATGGCTACACCTTC
TRBJ1-1	TRBD1	-	TRBV2	CASSWTGGAFF	TGTGCCAGCAGTTGGACAGGGGGAGCTTTCTTT
TRBJ1-2	-	many	TRBV19	CASTRGTMGRLYGYTF	TGTGCCAGTACTCGGGGGACCATGGGACGCCTCTATGGCTACACCTTC
TRBJ1-6	-	-	TRBV30	CAWSATHRDRNSPLHF	TGTGCCTGGAGTGCAACTCACCGCGACAGAAATTCACCCCTCCACTTT
TRBJ2-7	-	once	TRBV6-1	CASSVRTPGSYEQYF	TGTGCCAGCAGTGTGAGGACCCCTGGGTCCTACGAGCAGTACTTC
TRBJ2-3	TRBD2	-	TRBV5-1	CASSLLTSGADTQYF	TGCGCCAGCAGCTTATTGACTAGCGGGGCTGATACGCAGTATTTT
TRBJ1-5	TRBD1	many	TRBV6-2/TRBV6-3	CASSYRDSYGDQPQHF	TGTGCCAGCAGTTACCGGGACAGTTATGGCGATCAGCCCCAGCATTTT
TRBJ1-1	-	many	TRBV7-2	CASGLQGDTEAFF	TGTGCCAGCGGCCTGCAGGGCGACACTGAAGCTTTCTTT
TRBJ2-7	-	many	TRBV12-3/TRBV12-4	CASSPPGQAYEQYF	TGTGCCAGCAGTCCCCCGGGACAAGCCTACGAGCAGTACTTC
TRBJ2-7	TRBD2	-	TRBV2	CASRAGTSGSHEQYF	TGTGCCAGCAGAGCCGGGACTAGCGGGTCACACGAGCAGTACTTC
TRBJ1-5	-	-	TRBV12-3/TRBV12-4	CASSFEGYNQPQHF	TGTGCCAGCAGTTTTGAGGGCTACAATCAGCCCCAGCATTTT
TRBJ2-7	TRBD2	-	TRBV6-2/TRBV6-3	CASSPLRAGASYEQYF	TGTGCCAGCAGTCCCCTTCGAGCGGGGGCCTCCTACGAGCAGTACTTC
TRBJ2-7	-	many	TRBV25-1	CASRTQGDEQYF	TGTGCCAGCAGGACTCAGGGAGACGAGCAGTACTTC
TRBJ2-6	-	many	TRBV5-1	CASSLGILRDTSGANVLTF	TGCGCCAGCAGCCTTGGGATATTACGGGACACGTCTGGGGCCAACGTCCTGACTTTC
TRBJ2-5	TRBD2	-	TRBV6-1	CASSRRTSGAESQYF	TGTGCCAGCAGTCGCCGGACTAGCGGGGCCGAGTCCCAGTACTTC
TRBJ1-2	-	-	TRBV6-1	CASSEGVFSGYTF	TGTGCCAGCAGTGAAGGCGTATTTTCTGGCTACACCTTC
TRBJ1-2	-	many	TRBV6-5	CASSYDRPGDYGYTF	TGTGCCAGCAGTTACGACAGGCCCGGCGACTATGGCTACACCTTC
TRBJ2-2	TRBD1	-	TRBV6-1	CASSPTGVGELFF	TGTGCCAGCAGCCCGACAGGGGTCGGGGAGCTGTTTTTT
TRBJ2-7	TRBD1	many	TRBV2	CASASGQGTYEQYF	TGTGCCAGTGCCTCGGGACAGGGGACCTACGAGCAGTACTTC
TRBJ1-1	-	few	TRBV27	CASSHGGVTEAFF	TGTGCCAGTTCCCACGGGGGGGTGACTGAAGCTTTCTTT
TRBJ1-1	TRBD1	many	TRBV13	CASSLLGDRAWNTEAFF	TGTGCCAGCAGCTTACTCGGCGACAGGGCGTGGAACACTGAAGCTTTCTTT
TRBJ2-2	-	-	TRBV11-2	CANSFQQGGAGELFF	TGTGCCAACAGCTTCCAACAGGGAGGGGCCGGGGAGCTGTTTTTT
TRBJ1-5	-	few	TRBV10-3	CATSESAGPQHF	TGTGCCACCAGTGAGTCTGCGGGGCCCCAGCATTTT
TRBJ2-4	TRBD2	many	TRBV28	CASSFLGEGLKAKNIQYF	TGTGCCAGCAGTTTTTTGGGGGAGGGACTTAAGGCCAAAAACATTCAGTACTTC
TRBJ2-1	TRBD2	few	TRBV5-1	CASSPPDGTRGLEQFF	TGCGCCAGCAGCCCTCCGGACGGGACTAGGGGGTTGGAGCAGTTCTTC
TRBJ2-5	-	many	TRBV7-2	CASSLALEIQYF	TGTGCCAGCAGCTTAGCGCTCGAGATCCAGTACTTC
TRBJ1-2	-	many	TRBV6-1	CASSGQGYGYTF	TGTGCCAGCAGTGGCCAGGGCTATGGCTACACCTTC
TRBJ1-1	-	many	TRBV6-5	CASTRGGGTEAFF	TGTGCCAGCACCCGAGGGGGGGGCACTGAAGCTTTCTTT
TRBJ2-2	-	many	TRBV28	CASSFLLRYTGELFF	TGTGCCAGCAGTTTCCTCCTAAGATACACCGGGGAGCTGTTTTTT
TRBJ1-6	TRBD1	many	TRBV13	CASSQNSWGQGNNSPLHF	TGTGCCAGCAGCCAAAATTCATGGGGACAGGGGAATAATTCACCCCTCCACTTT
TRBJ2-7	TRBD2	-	TRBV6-5	CASSYYSGNAYEQYF	TGTGCCAGCAGTTACTACAGCGGGAACGCCTACGAGCAGTACTTC
TRBJ1-2	-	many	TRBV5-1	CASSFSRGVDGYTF	TGCGCCAGCAGCTTTAGTAGGGGAGTTGATGGCTACACCTTC
TRBJ1-2	-	many	TRBV27	CASRLNRNYGYTF	TGTGCCAGCAGACTGAACAGGAACTATGGCTACACCTTC
TRBJ2-7	-	many	TRBV18	CASQDSYEQYF	TGTGCCAGCCAAGACAGCTACGAGCAGTACTTC
TRBJ1-6	TRBD1	many	TRBV6-5	CASRPGQAVSPLHF	TGTGCCAGCAGACCAGGACAGGCGGTCTCACCCCTCCACTTT
TRBJ1-6	-	many	TRBV27	CASSRGGGNNSPLHF	TGTGCCAGCAGTCGCGGAGGGGGAAATAATTCACCCCTCCACTTT
TRBJ1-1	-	many	TRBV15	CATSREPDGRGAFF	TGTGCCACCAGCAGAGAACCCGACGGCCGGGGCGCTTTCTTT
TRBJ1-1	-	-	TRBV12-3/TRBV12-4	CASSRSYNTEAFF	TGTGCCAGCAGCCGATCATATAACACTGAAGCTTTCTTT
TRBJ1-2	TRBD1	-	TRBV14	CASSLNPGQGGGYTF	TGTGCCAGCAGCCTCAATCCGGGACAGGGAGGAGGCTACACCTTC
TRBJ2-2	-	many	TRBV20-1	CSARVSWTVTGELFF	TGCAGTGCTAGAGTCAGTTGGACGGTCACCGGGGAGCTGTTTTTT
TRBJ1-1	-	many	TRBV5-1	CASSSMADTEAFF	TGCGCCAGCAGCTCCATGGCCGACACTGAAGCTTTCTTT
TRBJ1-3	-	-	TRBV29-1	CSVSGGRNTIYF	TGCAGCGTTTCCGGGGGGCGAAACACCATATATTTT
TRBJ1-1	-	once	TRBV20-1	CSARQGGRTEAFF	TGCAGTGCTAGACAGGGTGGACGCACTGAAGCTTTCTTT
TRBJ2-4	TRBD2	many	TRBV12-3/TRBV12-4	CASSHGLAGRYLAKNIQYF	TGTGCCAGCAGTCACGGACTAGCGGGAAGGTACCTAGCCAAAAACATTCAGTACTTC
TRBJ1-5	TRBD1	-	TRBV20-1	CSARSLTGGRHQPQHF	TGCAGTGCTCGGAGCCTGACAGGGGGGAGGCATCAGCCCCAGCATTTT
TRBJ1-3	-	few	TRBV6-5	CASSYAGWRAGNTIYF	TGTGCCAGCAGTTACGCCGGGTGGAGGGCTGGAAACACCATATATTTT
TRBJ2-2	TRBD2	many	TRBV12-3/TRBV12-4	CASSGGVAGGTGELFF	TGTGCCAGCAGTGGGGGAGTCGCGGGAGGGACCGGGGAGCTGTTTTTT
TRBJ1-2	TRBD1	-	TRBV13	CASSLGLLGQGYYGYTF	TGTGCCAGCAGTCTCGGATTGTTGGGACAGGGATATTATGGCTACACCTTC
TRBJ1-1	-	many	TRBV29-1	CSVSVFMNTEAFF	TGCAGCGTATCGGTGTTCATGAACACTGAAGCTTTCTTT
TRBJ1-1	TRBD1	many	TRBV6-2/TRBV6-3	CASLRGLRQGEDTEAFF	TGTGCCAGCTTGCGGGGGCTTCGACAGGGGGAAGACACTGAAGCTTTCTTT
TRBJ2-5	-	many	TRBV30	CAWSVMGQETQYF	TGTGCCTGGAGTGTGATGGGACAAGAGACCCAGTACTTC